The 14 T cell receptor beta chains presented below share a single source sample, sequenced in a study of STAT5B mutations in CD4+ large granular lymphocyte leukemia (dated by TCRdb to 2022 to 2024). Libraries were constructed by the immunoSEQ multiplex PCR assay. This is the immuneACCESS table as TCRdb keeps it, with only in-frame sequences that have V and J called. A part of the clones is gone; compared with another copy, unresolved V genes explain less than half, and the rest is unexplained. In this sample the table shows tens of thousands of clones, over 60% of which occur a single time. Jointly, the top ten make up approximately 0.4% of the sample. Material for sequencing was CD4+ T cells from blood buffy coats. The receptor set was obtained from a human donor in good health.

This rearrangement joins TRBV7-9 to TRBJ1-6; the D gene is possibly TRBD1 (5 bases). V was clipped by 5 bases and J by 10 bases, with 15 bases between them. Germline V gene data show CDR1 as SEHNR and CDR2 as FQNEAQ (reference sequence). This CDR3 region has 14 residues. CDR3 protein: CASSLGAGLSPLHF. CDR3 nucleotides: TGTGCCAGCAGCCTAGGGGCAGGGTTATCACCCCTCCACTTT.

The gene calls are TRBV4-1 and TRBJ2-7, with D tentatively TRBD2 (6 bases). Germline V gene sequence: CDR1 MGHRA, CDR2 YSYEKL. Trimming stripped 5 bases from V and 3 bases from J, with 20 bases between. The CDR3 is 16 amino acids. The CDR3 DNA sequence: TGCGCCAGCAGCTTCCGCCCCGGGAGCAGCCTCTACGAGCAGTACTTC. Amino acids: CASSFRPGSSLYEQYF.

The chain is built from TRBV5-5 and TRBJ2-3; D possibly corresponds to TRBD1 (6 bases). Trimming removed 4 bases from V and 4 bases from J, with 13 bases in between. Per the germline V gene, CDR1 is SGHKS and CDR2 is YYEKEE (reference sequence). This CDR3 comprises 14 residues. In DNA form, the CDR3 reads TGTGCCAGCAGCCTCCTACAGGGCCCAGATACGCAGTATTTT. Translating gives CASSLLQGPDTQYF.

The chain joins TRBV11-3 to TRBJ2-4, with 7 bases identical to TRBD2. The CDR3 loop spans 17 amino acids. Germline assignment: CDR1 SGHNT and CDR2 YENEEA. V was clipped by 0 bases and J by 3 bases; unmatched bases: 8. The CDR3 reads CASSLDSAAGSKNIQYF. The CDR3 DNA reads as TGTGCCAGCAGCTTAGATTCAGCAGCGGGGAGCAAAAACATTCAGTACTTC.

The chain's CDR3 is CASSNKGLAGHETYEQYF. The CDR3 DNA sequence: TGTGCCAGCAGTAATAAGGGACTAGCGGGCCACGAGACCTACGAGCAGTACTTC. V is TRBV27 and J is TRBJ2-7; 12 nucleotides line up with TRBD2. The germline CDR1 and CDR2 sequences are MNHEY and SMNVEV (reference sequence). The V and J ends lost 5 bases and 2 bases, in that order; junction bases with no gene match: 13. The CDR3 extends over 18 amino acids.

As to this clone: Compared with germline, one end of the junction differs, possibly owing to a read error. The genes are TRBV27 and TRBJ2-3; D gene uncertain. Germline CDR1 and CDR2: MNHEY and SMNVEV (reference sequence). This CDR3 comprises 17 residues. The DNA of the CDR3 is TGTGTCAGCAGTTTACTGTCCGGCCCTGCCTCGGCCCATACGCAGTATTTT. Amino acid sequence: CVSSLLSGPASAHTQYF.

CDR3 sequence reads: CASSVTSGSAHSYNEQFF. In DNA, the CDR3 is TGTGCCAGCAGCGTAACCAGCGGGAGTGCCCACTCCTACAATGAGCAGTTCTTC. V is TRBV9 and J is TRBJ2-1; TRBD2 matches 8 bases. The V and J ends lost 1 base and 0 bases, in that order; junction bases with no gene match: 9. The CDR3 is made up of 18 amino acids. The germline V gene has CDR1 SGDLS and CDR2 YYNGEE.

This clone was detected a few times. The chain recombines TRBV30 with TRBJ1-2; D is possibly TRBD1 (6 bases). The CDR3 runs to 11 residues. The V end was cut by 2 bases, the J end by 5 bases, with 6 bases between. Germline V gives CDR1 GTSNPN, CDR2 SVGIG (reference sequence). The CDR3 nucleotides read TGTGCCTGGAGTACAGGGTATGGCTACACCTTC. Its protein is CAWSTGYGYTF.

The CDR3 protein is CASSEAEGGHQPQHF. Here the CDR3 DNA reads TGTGCCAGCAGTGAAGCAGAAGGGGGTCATCAGCCCCAGCATTTT. The chain joins TRBV6-1 to TRBJ1-5, with TRBD1 as a possible D gene (6 bases). The germline V gene encodes CDR1 MNHNS and CDR2 SASEGT. Deletions cut 0 bases from V and 5 bases from J, with 11 bases between. The CDR3 runs 15 residues.

In its sample, this clone was seen once. The chain combines TRBV6-1 with TRBJ1-1; no firm D call. The CDR3 consists of 14 residues. V was pared by 4 bases and J by 0 bases, with 9 bases between. Germline CDR1 MNHNS, CDR2 SASEGT. Here the CDR3 reads CASSGTMMNTEAFF. CDR3 bases: TGTGCCAGCAGTGGAACAATGATGAACACTGAAGCTTTCTTT.

The chain links TRBV25-1 to TRBJ2-2; tentative D call: TRBD1 (6 bases). V lost 4 bases and J 0 bases, leaving 15 bases between the germline ends. CDR1 MGHDK and CDR2 SYGVNS come from the germline V gene. The CDR3 sequence is 17 residues long. The CDR3 DNA reads TGTGCCAGCAGTGTTCAACCTGGGACACCGAACACCGGGGAGCTGTTTTTT. Translation: CASSVQPGTPNTGELFF.

The chain employs TRBV14 and TRBJ1-1; D unclear. The CDR3 extends over 13 amino acids. Trimming shortened V by 4 bases and J by 9 bases, and 15 bases separated the two germline ends. Per the germline V gene, CDR1 is SGHDN and CDR2 is FVKESK. The CDR3 nucleotides are TGTGCCAGCAGCCTCCGACCTAGTGAGAAAGCTTTCTTT. Its translation is CASSLRPSEKAFF. The whole variable domain, remainder taken from reference TRBV14 and TRBJ1-1, is EAGVTQFPSHSVIEKGQTVTLRCDPISGHDNLYWYRRVMGKEIKFLLHFVKESKQDESGMPNNRFLAERTGGTYSTLKVQPAELEDSGVYFCASSLRPSEKAFFGQGTRLTVV.

This chain connects TRBV5-1 to TRBJ2-7, with D maybe TRBD2 (6 bases). CDR3 length: 16 residues. Germline V gives CDR1 SGHRS, CDR2 YFSETQ. With 1 base removed from V and 1 base from J, the gap between germline ends came to 15 bases. The CDR3 reads CASSLNGGQKSYEQYF. CDR3 bases: TGCGCCAGCAGCTTGAATGGAGGGCAGAAGTCCTACGAGCAGTACTTC.

A single count supports this clone. The chain uses TRBV5-8 and TRBJ1-1, with 7 bases aligning to TRBD1. V was pared by 3 bases and J by 0 bases, with 8 bases of the junction left unmatched. This CDR3 has 16 amino acids. The germline V gene encodes CDR1 SGHTS and CDR2 YDEGEE. The CDR3: CASSWDQGGMNTEAFF. CDR3 bases: TGTGCCAGCAGCTGGGATCAGGGGGGGATGAACACTGAAGCTTTCTTT.